This T cell receptor (beta chain) was profiled in a study of blood T cell repertoires in COVID-19. Losses at the gene ends were 4 bases for V and 0 bases for J; bases not matched to a gene: 5. CDR3 length: 16 amino acids. Germline V lookup: CDR1 MGHRA, CDR2 YSYEKL. Here immunoSEQ multiplex PCR was the method, and the copy in TCRdb shows in-frame clones only, minus some. The profile shows approximately 65,000 clones, roughly nine tenths of them singletons. The genes are TRBV4-1 and TRBJ2-3; TRBD2 agrees at 9 bases. The sample taken for sequencing was peripheral blood. The sequence derives from a woman aged 45-59 years with active COVID-19. CDR3 region: CASSLRLAASTDTQYF. CDR3 nucleotides: TGCGCCAGCAGCCTCCGACTAGCGGCTAGCACAGATACGCAGTATTTT.